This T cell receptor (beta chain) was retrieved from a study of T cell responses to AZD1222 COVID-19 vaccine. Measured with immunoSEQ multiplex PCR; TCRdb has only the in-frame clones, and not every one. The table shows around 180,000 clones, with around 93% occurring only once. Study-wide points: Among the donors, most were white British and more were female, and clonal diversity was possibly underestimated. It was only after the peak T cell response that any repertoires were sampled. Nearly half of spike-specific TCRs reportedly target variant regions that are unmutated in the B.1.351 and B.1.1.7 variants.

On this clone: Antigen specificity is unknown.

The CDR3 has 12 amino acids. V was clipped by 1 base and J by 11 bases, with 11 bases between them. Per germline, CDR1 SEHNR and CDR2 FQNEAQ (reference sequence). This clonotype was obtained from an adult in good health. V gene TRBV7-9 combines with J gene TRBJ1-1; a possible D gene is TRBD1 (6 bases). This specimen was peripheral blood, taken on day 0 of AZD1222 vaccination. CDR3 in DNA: TGTGCCAGCAGCTTAGACGGGCAGGGGGCTTTCTTT. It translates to CASSLDGQGAFF. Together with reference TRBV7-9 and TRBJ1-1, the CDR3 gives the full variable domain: DTGVSQNPRHKITKRGQNVTFRCDPISEHNRLYWYRQTLGQGPEFLTYFQNEAQLEKSRLLSDRFSAERPKGSFSTLEIQRTEQGDSAMYLCASSLDGQGAFFGQGTRLTVV.